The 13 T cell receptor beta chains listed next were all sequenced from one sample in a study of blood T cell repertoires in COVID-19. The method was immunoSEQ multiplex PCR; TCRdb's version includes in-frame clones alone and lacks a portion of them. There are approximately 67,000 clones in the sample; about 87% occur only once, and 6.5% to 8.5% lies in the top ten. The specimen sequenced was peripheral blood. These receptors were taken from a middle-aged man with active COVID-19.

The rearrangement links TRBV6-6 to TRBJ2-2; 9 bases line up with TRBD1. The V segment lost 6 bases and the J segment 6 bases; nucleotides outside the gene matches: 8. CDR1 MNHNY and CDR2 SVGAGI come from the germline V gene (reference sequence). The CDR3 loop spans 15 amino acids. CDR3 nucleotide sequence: TGTGCCAGCAGCCAGGACAGGGGATCATCCGGGGAGCTGTTTTTT. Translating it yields CASSQDRGSSGELFF.

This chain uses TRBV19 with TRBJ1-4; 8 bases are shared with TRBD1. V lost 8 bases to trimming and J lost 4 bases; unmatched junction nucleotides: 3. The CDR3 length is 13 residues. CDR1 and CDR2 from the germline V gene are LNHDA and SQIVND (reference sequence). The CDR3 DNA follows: TGTGCCAGTTCGGGACAGGTTAATGAAAAACTGTTTTTT. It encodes CASSGQVNEKLFF.

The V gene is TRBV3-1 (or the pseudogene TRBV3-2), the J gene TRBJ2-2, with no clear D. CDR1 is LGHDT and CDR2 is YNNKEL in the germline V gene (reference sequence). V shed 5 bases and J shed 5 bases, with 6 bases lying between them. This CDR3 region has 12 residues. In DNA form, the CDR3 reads TGTGCCAGCAGCTCCGGGACCGGGGAGCTGTTTTTT. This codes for CASSSGTGELFF.

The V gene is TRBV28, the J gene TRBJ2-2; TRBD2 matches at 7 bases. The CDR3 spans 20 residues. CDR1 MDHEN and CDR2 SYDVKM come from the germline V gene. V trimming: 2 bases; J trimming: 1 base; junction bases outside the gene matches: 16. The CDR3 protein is CASSLPLGRLSGMNTGELFF. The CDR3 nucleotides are TGTGCCAGCAGTTTACCCCTTGGTCGGCTGAGCGGGATGAACACCGGGGAGCTGTTTTTT.

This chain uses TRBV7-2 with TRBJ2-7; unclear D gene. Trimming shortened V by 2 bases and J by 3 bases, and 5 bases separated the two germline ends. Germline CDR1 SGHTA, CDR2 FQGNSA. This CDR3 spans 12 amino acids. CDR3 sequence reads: CASSLSLYEQYF. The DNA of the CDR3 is TGTGCCAGCAGCTTATCCCTCTACGAGCAGTACTTC.

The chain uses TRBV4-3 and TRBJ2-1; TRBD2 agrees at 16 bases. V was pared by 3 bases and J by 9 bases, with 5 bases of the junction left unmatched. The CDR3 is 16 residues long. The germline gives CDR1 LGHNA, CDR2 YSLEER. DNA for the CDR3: TGCGCCAGCAGCCATGGGACTAGCGGGAGGGCTTTTGAGCAGTTCTTC. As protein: CASSHGTSGRAFEQFF.

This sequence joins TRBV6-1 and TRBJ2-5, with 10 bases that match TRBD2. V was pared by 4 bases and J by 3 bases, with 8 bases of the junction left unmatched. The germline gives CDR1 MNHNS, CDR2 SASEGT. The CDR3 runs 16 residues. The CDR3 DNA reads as TGTGCCAGCAGTGTCATTAGCGGGGGGTGGGAAGAGACCCAGTACTTC. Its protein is CASSVISGGWEETQYF.

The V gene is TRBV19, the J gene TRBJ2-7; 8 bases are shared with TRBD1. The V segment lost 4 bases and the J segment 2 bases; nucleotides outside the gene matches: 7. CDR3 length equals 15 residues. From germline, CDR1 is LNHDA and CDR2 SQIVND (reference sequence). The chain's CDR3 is CASSNRDRPPYEQYF. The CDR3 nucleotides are TGTGCCAGTAGTAACCGGGACAGGCCCCCCTACGAGCAGTACTTC.

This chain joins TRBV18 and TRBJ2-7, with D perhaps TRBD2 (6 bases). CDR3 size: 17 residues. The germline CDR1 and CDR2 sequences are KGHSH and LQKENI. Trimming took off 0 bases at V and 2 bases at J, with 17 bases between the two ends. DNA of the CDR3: TGTGCCAGCTCACCACCGACTCCAGGACGGAGGGCCTACGAGCAGTACTTC. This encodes CASSPPTPGRRAYEQYF. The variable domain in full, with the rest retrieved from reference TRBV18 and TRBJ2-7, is NAGVMQNPRHLVRRRGQEARLRCSPMKGHSHVYWYRQLPEEGLKFMVYLQKENIIDESGMPKERFSAEFPKEGPSILRIQQVVRGDSAAYFCASSPPTPGRRAYEQYFGPGTRLTVT.

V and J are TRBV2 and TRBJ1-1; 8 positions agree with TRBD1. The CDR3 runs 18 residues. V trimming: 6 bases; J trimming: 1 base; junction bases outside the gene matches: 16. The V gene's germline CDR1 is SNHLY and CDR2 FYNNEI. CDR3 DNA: TGTGCCAGCAGCGGGGGGTCCCCAGGGGGCGCATGGAACACTGAAGCTTTCTTT. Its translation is CASSGGSPGGAWNTEAFF.

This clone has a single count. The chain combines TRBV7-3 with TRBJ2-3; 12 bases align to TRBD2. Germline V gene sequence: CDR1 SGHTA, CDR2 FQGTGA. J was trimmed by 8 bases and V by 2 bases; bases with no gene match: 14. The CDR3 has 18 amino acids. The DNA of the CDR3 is TGTGCCAGCAGCTTAGACCCGGGACTAGCGGGCGCCCACGGTACGCAGTATTTT. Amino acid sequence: CASSLDPGLAGAHGTQYF.

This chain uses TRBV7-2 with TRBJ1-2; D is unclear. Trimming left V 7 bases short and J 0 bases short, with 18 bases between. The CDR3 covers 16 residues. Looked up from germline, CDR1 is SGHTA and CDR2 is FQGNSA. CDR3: CASNQIAGLTNYGYTF. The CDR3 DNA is TGTGCCAGCAACCAAATCGCAGGTTTGACTAACTATGGCTACACCTTC.

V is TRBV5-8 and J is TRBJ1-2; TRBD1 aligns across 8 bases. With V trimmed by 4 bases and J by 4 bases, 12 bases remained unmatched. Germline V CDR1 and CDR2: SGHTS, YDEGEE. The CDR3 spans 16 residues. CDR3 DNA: TGTGCCAGCAGCCCAGCCGGGACAGGAGCAACCTATGGCTACACCTTC. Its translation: CASSPAGTGATYGYTF.